Listed below are T cell receptor beta chains from one sample, sequenced in a study of blood T cells in healthy people across ages. TCRdb used MiXCR to reprocess the 5' RACE reads, holding one entry per CDR3 protein. The sample contains approximately 1.5 million distinct CDR3 sequences, about 32% of which appear only once. The sample was blood. Every receptor here comes from a woman aged 25 to 39 in good health. Both conserved end residues are part of each CDR3. A D gene is named only where the DNA matches it firmly. For some rows the clone size is stated as once, few or many, or as a class when expanded; others skip it.

abundance: .
d_gene: .
v_gene: TRBV12-3/TRBV12-4
j_gene: TRBJ2-7
CDR3aa: CAGSFTSSYEQYF
CDR3nt: TGTGCCGGCAGTTTCACAAGCTCCTACGAGCAGTACTTC

abundance: .
d_gene: .
v_gene: TRBV11-2
j_gene: TRBJ1-2
CDR3aa: CASSKGAGDYGYTF
CDR3nt: TGTGCCAGCAGCAAGGGAGCAGGGGACTATGGCTACACCTTC

abundance: .
d_gene: .
v_gene: TRBV10-2
j_gene: TRBJ1-2
CDR3aa: CASSGTGWGADYGYTF
CDR3nt: TGCGCCAGCAGTGGTACAGGGTGGGGCGCGGACTATGGCTACACCTTC

abundance: many
d_gene: .
v_gene: TRBV10-3
j_gene: TRBJ1-2
CDR3aa: CAISEGGGGYTF
CDR3nt: TGTGCCATCAGTGAGGGTGGCGGCGGCTACACCTTC

abundance: few
d_gene: .
v_gene: TRBV28
j_gene: TRBJ1-4
CDR3aa: CASSDSGNEKLFF
CDR3nt: TGTGCCAGCTCTGACAGTGGAAATGAAAAACTGTTTTTT

abundance: .
d_gene: TRBD1
v_gene: TRBV5-1
j_gene: TRBJ2-1
CDR3aa: CASSAGTGGSYNEQFF
CDR3nt: TGCGCCAGCAGCGCTGGGACAGGTGGCTCCTACAATGAGCAGTTCTTC

abundance: .
d_gene: TRBD2
v_gene: TRBV4-1
j_gene: TRBJ2-1
CDR3aa: CASRASGRDEQFF
CDR3nt: TGCGCCAGCCGCGCTAGCGGGCGGGATGAGCAGTTCTTC

abundance: .
d_gene: .
v_gene: TRBV20-1
j_gene: TRBJ2-3
CDR3aa: CSARDLPEPLADTQYF
CDR3nt: TGCAGTGCTAGAGATTTACCTGAACCCTTGGCAGATACGCAGTATTTT

abundance: .
d_gene: TRBD2
v_gene: TRBV4-1
j_gene: TRBJ2-7
CDR3aa: CASSQKREGGPSSYEQYF
CDR3nt: TGCGCCAGCAGCCAAAAAAGGGAGGGAGGGCCAAGCTCCTACGAGCAGTACTTC

abundance: .
d_gene: .
v_gene: TRBV10-3
j_gene: TRBJ1-1
CDR3aa: CAIVGSLNTEAFF
CDR3nt: TGTGCCATCGTGGGCAGCTTGAACACTGAAGCTTTCTTT